A single sample gave rise to the 14 T cell receptor beta chains below, sequenced in a study of early T cells in non-severe SARS-CoV-2 infection. TCRdb analysed the 5' RACE reads with MiXCR anew, one entry per CDR3 protein. The sample records around 61,000 distinct CDR3 sequences, more than 12% being singletons. This specimen consisted of whole blood, obtained at baseline. The receptors stem from an adult who was a healthcare worker with PCR-confirmed SARS-CoV-2 infection or an uninfected control (not recorded which).

The V gene is TRBV20-1, the J gene TRBJ2-7; a weak D match, TRBD1 (6 bases). Germline CDR1 DFQATT, CDR2 SNEGSKA (reference sequence). Trimming cost V 6 bases and J 0 bases, with 21 bases left between them. The CDR3 is made up of 16 amino acids. For the CDR3, the DNA is TGCAGTGCCCGAGATTACAGGGACCCAAGCTCCTACGAGCAGTACTTC. Residues: CSARDYRDPSSYEQYF.

This clonotype appeared a few times. The limits of the CDR3 on the DNA are not certain, so only TCRdb's listed CDR3 is given. The chain combines TRBV7-3 with TRBJ2-3; whether TRBD1, the table's D call, matches the DNA was not checked. CDR1 is SGHTA and CDR2 is FQGTGA in the germline V gene. The length of the CDR3 is 16 amino acids, counting both ends. CDR3 residues: CASSSGTGRPQIRSIF.

This clonotype was recorded at least ten times. This chain links TRBV7-2 with TRBJ2-1, with TRBD2 matching over 8 bases. The trim removed 5 bases at V and 2 bases at J, leaving 5 bases unmatched. The germline V gene encodes CDR1 SGHTA and CDR2 FQGNSA. The CDR3 contains 15 residues. The CDR3 nucleotides are TGTGCCAGCAGCCGTGCTAGCGGGCCCTACAATGAGCAGTTCTTC. It yields the protein CASSRASGPYNEQFF.

This clonotype was seen repeatedly, ten times or more. The genes are TRBV9 and TRBJ2-5; D call uncertain. Trimming shortened V by 3 bases and J by 3 bases, and 9 bases separated the two germline ends. Germline V gene data show CDR1 as SGDLS and CDR2 as YYNGEE. The CDR3 length is 13 residues. CDR3 protein: CASSANPKETQYF. The CDR3 nucleotides read TGTGCCAGCAGCGCTAACCCGAAAGAGACCCAGTACTTC.

The CDR3 spells CASSEQSGAETQYF. The CDR3 coding sequence is TGTGCCAGCAGCGAACAGAGCGGGGCGGAGACCCAGTACTTC. The chain uses TRBV9 and TRBJ2-5, with 7 bases aligning to TRBD2. There are 14 residues in the CDR3. CDR1 and CDR2 (germline): SGDLS, YYNGEE. V was pared by 3 bases and J by 5 bases, with 7 bases of the junction left unmatched. Using reference TRBV9 and TRBJ2-5 for the parts outside the CDR3, the full variable domain is DSGVTQTPKHLITATGQRVTLRCSPRSGDLSVYWYQQSLDQGLQFLIQYYNGEERAKGNILERFSAQQFPDLHSELNLSSLELGDSALYFCASSEQSGAETQYFGPGTRLLVL.

This clonotype was found many times. The genes are TRBV5-1 and TRBJ2-2; 14 nucleotides agree with TRBD2. CDR1 is SGHRS, CDR2 YFSETQ, per germline. With V trimmed by 4 bases and J by 5 bases, 10 bases remained unmatched. This CDR3 spans 18 amino acids. The CDR3 reads CASSPGTSGGPRTGELFF. CDR3 bases: TGCGCCAGCAGCCCCGGGACTAGCGGGGGCCCACGGACCGGGGAGCTGTTTTTT.

This clonotype was picked up a small number of times. J is TRBJ2-6 and V is TRBV18; D gene uncertain. This CDR3 comprises 16 residues. V gave up 1 base and J gave up 0 bases, with 7 bases separating them. CDR1 is KGHSH and CDR2 is LQKENI in the germline V gene. The CDR3 here is CASSPRVHSGANVLTF. The CDR3 DNA is TGTGCCAGCTCACCACGCGTTCACTCTGGGGCCAACGTCCTGACTTTC.

This clonotype occurred a few times. V and J are TRBV6-2 or TRBV6-3 and TRBJ2-7; D gene uncertain. Looked up from germline, CDR1 is MNHEY and CDR2 is SVGEGT. The ends were cut back, 3 bases at V and 4 bases at J, with 13 bases in the middle. The CDR3 length is 14 residues. In nucleotides, the CDR3 is TGTGCCAGCAGTTATAATCCTGGGTCTTACGAGCAGTACTTC. It specifies CASSYNPGSYEQYF.

In its sample, this clonotype was seen a few times. This chain connects TRBV28 to TRBJ1-5, with D unresolved. Trimming took off 6 bases at V and 7 bases at J, with 7 bases between the two ends. CDR1 is MDHEN and CDR2 is SYDVKM in the germline V gene. This CDR3 has 11 residues. Written as DNA, the CDR3 is TGTGCCAGCAGCTTTGGACAGCCCCAGCATTTT. Amino acids: CASSFGQPQHF.

The chain is built from TRBV2 and TRBJ2-5; D ambiguous. There are 11 residues in the CDR3. Trimming took off 4 bases at V and 5 bases at J, with 5 bases between the two ends. Germline loops: CDR1 SNHLY, CDR2 FYNNEI. The CDR3 protein is CASSVYETQYF. In nucleotides, the CDR3 is TGTGCCAGCAGTGTGTATGAGACCCAGTACTTC. The variable domain in full, with the rest retrieved from reference TRBV2 and TRBJ2-5, is EPEVTQTPSHQVTQMGQEVILRCVPISNHLYFYWYRQILGQKVEFLVSFYNNEISEKSEIFDDQFSVERPDGSNFTLKIRSTKLEDSAMYFCASSVYETQYFGPGTRLLVL.

This clonotype occurred a few times. The J gene is TRBJ2-3, the V gene TRBV14, with TRBD2 as a possible D gene (5 bases). Germline V gene lookup returns CDR1 SGHDN and CDR2 FVKESK. The CDR3 has 15 amino acids. Trimming cost V 1 base and J 2 bases, with 10 bases left between them. CDR3 sequence (DNA): TGTGCCAGCAGCCAAGTAATCGGGGTCACAGATACGCAGTATTTT. This sequence encodes CASSQVIGVTDTQYF. Full variable domain (remainder filled in from reference TRBV14 and TRBJ2-3): EAGVTQFPSHSVIEKGQTVTLRCDPISGHDNLYWYRRVMGKEIKFLLHFVKESKQDESGMPNNRFLAERTGGTYSTLKVQPAELEDSGVYFCASSQVIGVTDTQYFGPGTRLTVL.

Ten or more counts support this clonotype. This chain links TRBV9 with TRBJ2-1; 8 nucleotides line up with TRBD2. CDR3 length: 15 amino acids. Germline CDR1 reads SGDLS; CDR2 reads YYNGEE. Losses at the gene ends were 1 base for V and 4 bases for J; bases not matched to a gene: 4. The CDR3 protein is CASSVQTSEYNEQFF. The CDR3 DNA reads as TGTGCCAGCAGCGTACAGACTAGCGAGTACAATGAGCAGTTCTTC.

In its sample, this clonotype was seen a few times. The J gene is TRBJ1-5, the V gene TRBV20-1; D perhaps matches TRBD1 (6 bases). V was clipped by 3 bases and J by 6 bases, with 9 bases between them. Germline CDR1 reads DFQATT; CDR2 reads SNEGSKA (reference sequence). The CDR3 loop spans 12 amino acids. The CDR3 loop reads CSARQGSQPQHF. Here the CDR3 DNA reads TGCAGTGCTAGGCAGGGGAGTCAGCCCCAGCATTTT.

The V gene is TRBV24-1, the J gene TRBJ2-2; D is uncertain. Per germline, CDR1 KGHDR and CDR2 SFDVKD. The V end lost 5 bases, the J end lost 0 bases, and 15 bases lay between the germline ends. This CDR3 has 17 residues. CDR3: CATSALSPSSNTGELFF. The CDR3 DNA is TGTGCCACCAGTGCCCTAAGTCCCAGTTCGAACACCGGGGAGCTGTTTTTT.